The TCR beta chain described here comes from a study of blood T cells in healthy people across ages. Study-wide findings and caveats: As age increased, TCR beta diversity per million T cells fell in a roughly linear fashion. CMV status of donors was not determined, possibly confounding expanded clonotype changes.

The germline gives CDR1 MNHEY, CDR2 SVGAGI. Between the trimmed V and J ends, which lost 4 bases and 0 bases, there was a span of 14 bases. CDR3 size: 16 residues. Then a second PCR, running about 6 to 11 cycles, was carried out with a sample-barcoded 5' primer and a J-beta primer mix. Each cDNA molecule received a tag from a template-switch adaptor that had 12 random nucleotides. CDR3-containing paired-end reads numbering at least 2.5 million came from each sample. TCRdb reprocessed the 5' RACE reads via MiXCR and lists one record per CDR3 protein. The sample includes 950,000 to 1,200,000 distinct CDR3 sequences, under 40% of them seen just once. As concerns this clonotype: Its antigen is undetermined.

The sequenced material came from blood. The source is a man aged 18-30 years in good health. This chain links TRBV6-5 with TRBJ2-3; a possible D gene is TRBD1 (6 bases). This CDR3 reads CASSSRTDFSTDTQYF. In nucleotides, the CDR3 is TGTGCCAGCAGTTCGCGGACAGACTTCAGCACAGATACGCAGTATTTT.